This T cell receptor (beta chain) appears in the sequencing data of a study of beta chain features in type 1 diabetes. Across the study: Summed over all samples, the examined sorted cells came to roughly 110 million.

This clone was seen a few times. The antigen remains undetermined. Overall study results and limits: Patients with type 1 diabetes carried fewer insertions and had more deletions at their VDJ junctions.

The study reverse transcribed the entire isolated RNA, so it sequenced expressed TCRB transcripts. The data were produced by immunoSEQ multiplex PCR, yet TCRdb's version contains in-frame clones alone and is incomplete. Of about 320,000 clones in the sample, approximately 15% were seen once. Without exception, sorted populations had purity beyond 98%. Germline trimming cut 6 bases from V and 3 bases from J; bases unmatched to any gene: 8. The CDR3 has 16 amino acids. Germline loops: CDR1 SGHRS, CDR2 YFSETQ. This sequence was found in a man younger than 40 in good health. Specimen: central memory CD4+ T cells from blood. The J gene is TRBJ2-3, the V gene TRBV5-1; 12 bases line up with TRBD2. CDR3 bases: TGCGCCAGCAAGTCTAGCGGGGGGGCCGGAACAGATACGCAGTATTTT. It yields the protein CASKSSGGAGTDTQYF.